This entry is about one T cell receptor (beta chain). The antigen is not known. This specimen belongs to a study of cytomegalovirus exposure and HLA in healthy donors. General study findings and limits: Later analysis demonstrated an association between a missense DCLRE1C variant and TCR beta V- and J-gene trimming.

Primers for the PCR totalled 60 Vbeta and 13 Jbeta. Method: immunoSEQ multiplex PCR; TCRdb's copy keeps in-frame clones and lacks some. The sample shows more than 95,000 clones, over 70% of them seen only once. As for the donors, each was a healthy bone marrow donor. CDR3 length: 15 amino acids. CDR1 is MNHNY and CDR2 is SVGAGI in the germline V gene (reference sequence). Germline trimming cut 4 bases from V and 5 bases from J; bases unmatched to any gene: 6. V gene TRBV6-6 combines with J gene TRBJ2-5; 11 positions match TRBD2. The material sequenced was PBMCs. The clonotype originates from a male donor in good health and CMV-seronegative. CDR3 sequence: CASSLTSGIGETQYF. CDR3 nucleotides: TGTGCCAGCAGTTTGACTAGCGGGATTGGGGAGACCCAGTACTTC.